The 10 T cell receptor beta chains given below trace back to one sample, sequenced in a study of cytomegalovirus exposure and HLA in healthy donors. A multiplex PCR was run with 60 Vbeta primers and 13 Jbeta primers. Data came from immunoSEQ multiplex PCR; TCRdb stores just in-frame clones and leaves some out. The sample has some 110,000 clones, 73% seen once. Material for sequencing was PBMCs. These receptors were obtained from a woman aged 25 to 39 in good health and CMV-seronegative.

This rearrangement joins TRBV6-5 to TRBJ1-3; TRBD1 aligns across 8 bases. The CDR3 runs 16 residues. Germline V CDR1 and CDR2: MNHEY, SVGAGI. Losses at the gene ends were 0 bases for V and 4 bases for J; bases not matched to a gene: 5. CDR3 nucleotides: TGTGCCAGCAGTTACTCAAGACGACAGGGGGGAAACACCATATATTTT. Encoded protein: CASSYSRRQGGNTIYF.

The gene calls are TRBV30 and TRBJ1-2; the D gene is possibly TRBD1 (5 bases). Germline values: CDR1 GTSNPN, CDR2 SVGIG (reference sequence). This CDR3 spans 13 amino acids. Trimming cost V 0 bases and J 6 bases, with 11 bases left between them. The CDR3, as DNA: TGTGCCTGGAGTGTATCCAGGGTTGATGGCTACACCTTC. It translates to CAWSVSRVDGYTF.

V gene TRBV18 combines with J gene TRBJ2-5, with D maybe TRBD2 (5 bases). V dropped 3 bases and J dropped 4 bases, with 12 bases sitting between them. The CDR3 totals 14 residues. The germline CDR1 and CDR2 sequences are KGHSH and LQKENI. CDR3 in amino acids: CASSPPLEGETQYF. The CDR3 nucleotides are TGTGCCAGCTCACCCCCACTCGAGGGAGAGACCCAGTACTTC.

This clone has just one count. The chain couples TRBV6-1 to TRBJ1-4, with D perhaps TRBD1 (6 bases). The CDR3 runs 15 residues. Germline V gene data show CDR1 as MNHNS and CDR2 as SASEGT. V was clipped by 1 base and J by 7 bases, with 13 bases between them. This chain's CDR3 is CASSEELGAGEKLFF. In nucleotides, the CDR3 is TGTGCCAGCAGTGAAGAACTGGGGGCAGGTGAAAAACTGTTTTTT.

Turning to this clone: One junction end disagrees with the germline gene, perhaps due to a read error. The V and J genes are TRBV7-8 and TRBJ1-5, with 7 bases identical to TRBD1. The CDR3 has 20 residues. The germline V gene encodes CDR1 SGHVS and CDR2 FQNEAQ. The CDR3 region has the DNA TGTGCCAGCAGATTAGACAGGATCAATTTAGGGACAGCACCCAGTCAGCCCCAGCATTTT. Its protein is CASRLDRINLGTAPSQPQHF.

V and J are TRBV6-5 and TRBJ1-1; D is perhaps TRBD1 (6 bases). CDR1 is MNHEY, CDR2 SVGAGI, per germline. The CDR3 loop spans 13 amino acids. Trimming shortened V by 6 bases and J by 10 bases, and 18 bases separated the two germline ends. As DNA, the CDR3 is TGTGCCAGCAGCCGACAACAGGGTCTGGCAGCTTTCTTT. Encoded protein: CASSRQQGLAAFF.

This chain joins TRBV7-8 and TRBJ2-3, with D tentatively TRBD1 (5 bases). V lost 4 bases to trimming and J lost 3 bases, with 11 bases between them. Germline loops: CDR1 SGHVS, CDR2 FQNEAQ. The CDR3 spans 14 residues. CDR3 sequence (DNA): TGTGCCAGCAGCTGGGTAGCAGGGACAGATACGCAGTATTTT. It specifies CASSWVAGTDTQYF.

CDR3 amino acids: CASSNRGQVYGYTF. Here the CDR3 DNA reads TGTGCCAGCAGTAACAGGGGGCAAGTCTATGGCTACACCTTC. The J gene is TRBJ1-2, the V gene TRBV6-5; TRBD1 matches at 9 bases. This CDR3 has 14 amino acids. The ends lost 5 bases at V and 4 bases at J; junction bases unmatched: 5. Per the germline V gene, CDR1 is MNHEY and CDR2 is SVGAGI.

The rearrangement links TRBV30 to TRBJ1-1, with 7 bases fitting TRBD1. This CDR3 is built from 15 residues. Losses at the gene ends were 2 bases for V and 2 bases for J; bases not matched to a gene: 8. From germline, CDR1 is GTSNPN and CDR2 SVGIG (reference sequence). CDR3 DNA: TGTGCCTGGAGTCGACCCGGGACAGCCAACACTGAAGCTTTCTTT. The encoded protein is CAWSRPGTANTEAFF.

The count of this clone is one. The V gene is TRBV2, the J gene TRBJ2-1, with D perhaps TRBD2 (7 bases). The V and J ends lost 7 bases and 2 bases respectively, with 9 bases between them. This CDR3 is built from 13 residues. CDR1 and CDR2 (germline): SNHLY, FYNNEI. The DNA for the CDR3 is TGTGCCAGCAAGGGGGGGCCCTACAATGAGCAGTTCTTC. This sequence encodes CASKGGPYNEQFF.